This T cell receptor (beta chain) was identified during a study of cytomegalovirus exposure and HLA in healthy donors. Findings and limits, study-wide: Segments of the TCR beta V type were, in most cases, productive about 87% or about 30% of the time in an earlier analysis.

The PCR used 60 Vbeta and 13 Jbeta primers. Assay: immunoSEQ multiplex PCR; the TCRdb copy retains only in-frame clones and omits some. This table has roughly 150,000 clones, about 73% appearing once. V trimming: 7 bases; J trimming: 2 bases; junction bases outside the gene matches: 8. The germline V gene encodes CDR1 SNHLY and CDR2 FYNNEI. The length of the CDR3 is 15 residues. Of note for this clone: The antigen remains unidentified.

Sequenced sample: PBMCs. This TCR derives from a woman between 55 and 75 years old in good health and CMV-seropositive. This chain connects TRBV2 to TRBJ2-3; 8 positions agree with TRBD2. DNA for the CDR3: TGTGCCAGCACCTTGTGGGGACTAGTCACAGATACGCAGTATTTT. It encodes CASTLWGLVTDTQYF.